This entry describes one T cell receptor (beta chain). Its target is unknown. The CDR3 spans 18 residues. Germline CDR1 reads MGHRA; CDR2 reads YSYEKL. The junction had 10 bases not matched to a gene; V was cut back by 4 bases and J by 7 bases. These data belong to a study of long-term antiretroviral therapy in people with HIV. Study results and limitations: Repertoires from HIV showed CDR3 length ranges narrower than those of controls.

PBMC samples from each donor numbered at least one pre-ART and at least two post-ART. The samples comprised roughly 0.9-11 million cryopreserved PBMC ahead of DNA extraction. Investigators performed immunoSEQ version v3.0 at survey level. Here immunoSEQ multiplex PCR was the method, and the copy in TCRdb shows in-frame clones only, minus some. The data contain tens of thousands of clones, 91% of them singletons. Here the sequenced sample was unsorted PBMCs, taken 3.1 years after starting antiretroviral therapy. This sequence joins TRBV4-1 and TRBJ2-2; TRBD2 matches at 15 bases. The clonotype originates from a man between 18 and 29 years old with HIV. CDR3 nucleotides: TGCGCCAGCAGCCCCCGGACTAGCGGGAGGGTAAAGGTCGGGGAGCTGTTTTTT. Translated: CASSPRTSGRVKVGELFF.